The T cell receptor beta chain under discussion was sequenced for a study of regulatory T cells in long-lasting Graves disease. Sample time point: newly diagnosed GD, antithyroid drugs for less than 3 months. There was RNA extracted from PBMCs, and the TCR library was made from it. Combining iRepertoire HTBI primers with Arm-PCR of CDR3 regions, the authors built TCR beta libraries. TCRdb processed the multiplex PCR reads anew with MiXCR; each CDR3 protein has one entry. This sample yields 350,000 to 550,000 distinct CDR3 sequences, of which about 16% are seen a single time; approximately 16% belongs to the top ten. This clonotype was found a few times. The CDR3 extends over 15 amino acids. CDR1 is ENHRY, CDR2 SYGVKD, per germline. In addition, the sample was reused for a study of T cells in Graves' hyperthyroidism and ophthalmopathy.

J is TRBJ2-1 and V is TRBV10-3; 8 bases are shared with TRBD1. The end of the DNA is better explained by TRBJ2-5, so the J call may be wrong. This specimen was peripheral blood mononuclear cells (PBMCs), taken at new diagnosis, from a patient treated with antithyroid drugs. This clonotype originated in a woman in her 30s with Graves disease. The CDR3 DNA sequence: TGTGCCATCAGTGGAACCGGGACAGGAGTAGAGACCCAGTACTTC. This translates into CAISGTGTGVETQYF.